A single sample is the source of the 2 T cell receptor beta chains below, sequenced in a study of shared clonotypes between healthy human individuals. This table comes from immunoSEQ multiplex PCR, and its TCRdb copy is limited to in-frame clones, with some not included. The repertoire holds 490,000 or so clones, with 79% as singletons. The sample taken for sequencing was PBMCs. The source of these receptors is a woman in her thirties or forties in good health. Some clones in this sample may be carry-over from other donors' samples.

The chain links TRBV30 to TRBJ2-7, with 10 nucleotides matching TRBD2. The junction had 6 bases not matched to a gene; V was cut back by 7 bases and J by 6 bases. Germline V CDR1 and CDR2: GTSNPN, SVGIG (reference sequence). This CDR3 is built from 12 residues. The CDR3 DNA sequence: TGTGCCTCTTCTAGCGGGAGTGCCGAGCAGTACTTC. Translation: CASSSGSAEQYF.

This rearrangement joins TRBV5-5 to TRBJ2-7; 7 positions agree with TRBD2. The CDR3 loop spans 15 amino acids. The germline V gene encodes CDR1 SGHKS and CDR2 YYEKEE (reference sequence). J lost 2 bases, V lost 1 base, and 6 bases had no gene match. CDR3 coding DNA: TGTGCCAGCAGCTTGAGCGGGACGGCGACCTACGAGCAGTACTTC. This gives the protein CASSLSGTATYEQYF.